This passage covers 21 T cell receptor beta chains from one sample sequenced in a study of T cell clones after liver transplantation. Using immunoSEQ multiplex PCR, the repertoire was profiled, and TCRdb retains in-frame clones only, with some absent. The sample records tens of thousands of clones, over 65% being singletons. The material sequenced was CD4+ T cells from blood, taken at the 22-month timepoint. These receptor sequences come from a human patient who received a liver transplant. Some of the T cells may derive from the graft donor.

This clone was seen a handful of times. The genes are TRBV6-6 and TRBJ2-3; 7 nucleotides align to TRBD1. Germline-derived CDR1 and CDR2 are MNHNY and SVGAGI (reference sequence). This CDR3 region has 15 residues. The V segment lost 3 bases and the J segment 2 bases; nucleotides outside the gene matches: 5. CDR3 in DNA: TGTGCCAGCAGTTATGGGCAGGGGGACACAGATACGCAGTATTTT. It specifies CASSYGQGDTDTQYF.

The chain joins TRBV10-3 to TRBJ1-2; tentative D call: TRBD1 (5 bases). V was shortened by 8 bases and J by 2 bases, with 15 bases between the two germline ends. The CDR3 runs to 14 residues. CDR1 ENHRY and CDR2 SYGVKD come from the germline V gene. CDR3 nucleotide sequence: TGTGCCATCTTCAACGCAGGGATGAACTATGGCTACACCTTC. Its protein is CAIFNAGMNYGYTF.

The V gene is TRBV15, the J gene TRBJ2-1, with 10 positions matching TRBD2. Germline V CDR1 and CDR2: LNHNV, YYDKDF (reference sequence). CDR3 length: 17 residues. Trimming cost V 0 bases and J 3 bases; bases outside gene matches: 5. The CDR3 protein is CATSRDSLAGVYNEQFF. The DNA for the CDR3 is TGTGCCACCAGCAGAGATTCCCTAGCGGGGGTCTACAATGAGCAGTTCTTC. Full variable domain (missing parts from reference TRBV15 and TRBJ2-1): DAMVIQNPRYQVTQFGKPVTLSCSQTLNHNVMYWYQQKSSQAPKLLFHYYDKDFNNEADTPDNFQSRRPNTSFCFLDIRSPGLGDTAMYLCATSRDSLAGVYNEQFFGPGTRLTVL.

The chain combines TRBV20-1 with TRBJ2-5; unclear D gene. The CDR3 extends over 11 amino acids. V shed 6 bases and J shed 5 bases, with 10 bases lying between them. The germline V gene has CDR1 DFQATT and CDR2 SNEGSKA (reference sequence). The chain's CDR3 is CSAQNSETQYF. In DNA form, the CDR3 reads TGCAGTGCCCAGAATTCGGAGACCCAGTACTTC.

The rearrangement joins TRBV5-1 to TRBJ1-1; 9 bases match TRBD1. The CDR3 is made up of 14 amino acids. Looked up from germline, CDR1 is SGHRS and CDR2 is YFSETQ. The V and J ends lost 5 bases and 3 bases, in that order; junction bases with no gene match: 5. In DNA, the CDR3 is TGCGCCAGCAGTGGCTGGGACAGGGACACTGAAGCTTTCTTT. This codes for CASSGWDRDTEAFF. Combining the CDR3 with reference TRBV5-1 and TRBJ1-1 gives the whole variable domain KAGVTQTPRYLIKTRGQQVTLSCSPISGHRSVSWYQQTPGQGLQFLFEYFSETQRNKGNFPGRFSGRQFSNSRSEMNVSTLELGDSALYLCASSGWDRDTEAFFGQGTRLTVV.

The chain couples TRBV7-2 to TRBJ2-3, with 9 positions matching TRBD2. The CDR3 consists of 15 residues. CDR1 is SGHTA and CDR2 is FQGNSA in the germline V gene. V trimming: 2 bases; J trimming: 6 bases; junction bases outside the gene matches: 6. This CDR3 is CASSLKGGRGDTQYF. In DNA form, the CDR3 reads TGTGCCAGCAGCTTAAAGGGCGGGAGGGGCGATACGCAGTATTTT.

The rearrangement uses TRBV2 and TRBJ1-1; the D is unclear. Germline V gene lookup returns CDR1 SNHLY and CDR2 FYNNEI. CDR3 length: 13 amino acids. Trimming cost V 7 bases and J 1 base, with 10 bases left between them. As DNA, the CDR3 is TGTGCCAGCATCCGGAACAGGAACACTGAAGCTTTCTTT. This sequence encodes CASIRNRNTEAFF. Full variable domain (rest looked up from reference TRBV2 and TRBJ1-1): EPEVTQTPSHQVTQMGQEVILRCVPISNHLYFYWYRQILGQKVEFLVSFYNNEISEKSEIFDDQFSVERPDGSNFTLKIRSTKLEDSAMYFCASIRNRNTEAFFGQGTRLTVV.

The chain joins TRBV7-3 to TRBJ2-3; 8 bases are shared with TRBD2. Germline V CDR1 and CDR2: SGHTA, FQGTGA. Germline trimming cut 6 bases from V and 2 bases from J; bases unmatched to any gene: 7. The length of the CDR3 is 15 residues. The CDR3 DNA follows: TGTGCCAGCAGTGTCGGACTAGCTGACACAGATACGCAGTATTTT. Protein sequence: CASSVGLADTDTQYF.

The CDR3, as DNA: TGTGCCAGCAGCACACCACAGGGGATATCCGCCGAAGATACGCAGTATTTT. It translates to CASSTPQGISAEDTQYF. V usage is TRBV11-1 and J usage is TRBJ2-3; the match to TRBD1 covers 7 bases. This CDR3 is 17 amino acids long. From germline, CDR1 is SGHAT and CDR2 FQDESV (reference sequence). V lost 5 bases to trimming and J lost 5 bases; unmatched junction nucleotides: 16. Filled out from reference TRBV11-1 and TRBJ2-3, the complete variable domain reads EAEVAQSPRYKITEKSQAVAFWCDPISGHATLYWYRQILGQGPELLVQFQDESVVDDSQLPKDRFSAERLKGVDSTLKIQPAELGDSAMYLCASSTPQGISAEDTQYFGPGTRLTVL.

The genes are TRBV5-1 and TRBJ2-7, with 9 bases lining up with TRBD2. This CDR3 is built from 15 residues. V dropped 7 bases and J dropped 2; count of bases not matched to a gene: 10. Germline CDR1 is SGHRS and CDR2 is YFSETQ. The CDR3 bases are TGCGCCAGCTCGCTCCGACTAGCGGATACCTACGAGCAGTACTTC. Translation: CASSLRLADTYEQYF. Supplemented by reference TRBV5-1 and TRBJ2-7, the full variable domain reads KAGVTQTPRYLIKTRGQQVTLSCSPISGHRSVSWYQQTPGQGLQFLFEYFSETQRNKGNFPGRFSGRQFSNSRSEMNVSTLELGDSALYLCASSLRLADTYEQYFGPGTRLTVT.

This chain connects TRBV6-1 to TRBJ2-4; 11 bases line up with TRBD2. CDR3 length equals 20 residues. Trimming at V came to 3 bases and at J to 1 base, leaving 14 bases not matched to a gene. Germline lookup yields CDR1 MNHNS and CDR2 SASEGT. The CDR3 DNA follows: TGTGCCAGCAGTGAGCTCCCGACTAGCGGGGACCGTGTTGCCAAAAACATTCAGTACTTC. Protein product: CASSELPTSGDRVAKNIQYF.

This chain joins TRBV28 and TRBJ2-1; D gene uncertain. This CDR3 is 10 amino acids long. Germline values: CDR1 MDHEN, CDR2 SYDVKM. V dropped 8 bases and J dropped 3 bases, with 2 bases sitting between them. The chain's CDR3 is CASGYNEQFF. DNA of the CDR3: TGTGCCAGCGGCTACAATGAGCAGTTCTTC.

The rearrangement uses TRBV10-3 and TRBJ1-1; D remains ambiguous. Germline CDR1 reads ENHRY; CDR2 reads SYGVKD. This CDR3 has 14 residues. V was pared by 0 bases and J by 0 bases, with 5 bases between. CDR3 residues: CAISESRLNTEAFF. DNA of the CDR3: TGTGCCATCAGTGAGTCGAGACTGAACACTGAAGCTTTCTTT.

This clone was seen once. The chain links TRBV5-1 to TRBJ2-5, with D possibly matching TRBD2 (7 bases). From germline, CDR1 is SGHRS and CDR2 YFSETQ. The CDR3 length is 14 residues. Trimming shortened V by 7 bases and J by 5 bases, and 18 bases separated the two germline ends. CDR3 sequence (DNA): TGCGCCAGCCGACCTGGGGGGGCGAGGGAGACCCAGTACTTC. This codes for CASRPGGARETQYF.

The V call is TRBV25-1, the J call TRBJ2-5; TRBD1 aligns across 7 bases. Per the germline V gene, CDR1 is MGHDK and CDR2 is SYGVNS. This CDR3 spans 14 amino acids. J lost 5 bases, V lost 7 bases, and 10 bases had no gene match. DNA of the CDR3: TGTGCCAGCACCGAAGAGGGGGCCGGGGAGACCCAGTACTTC. Amino acids: CASTEEGAGETQYF. The whole variable domain, filled in from reference TRBV25-1 and TRBJ2-5, reads EADIYQTPRYLVIGTGKKITLECSQTMGHDKMYWYQQDPGMELHLIHYSYGVNSTEKGDLSSESTVSRIRTEHFPLTLESARPSHTSQYLCASTEEGAGETQYFGPGTRLLVL.

This chain links TRBV5-6 with TRBJ1-4; possible D gene TRBD1, 6 bases. Germline values: CDR1 SGHDT, CDR2 YYEEEE. The CDR3 totals 16 residues. Trimming took 0 bases from V and 2 from J, leaving 11 bases between them. The CDR3 loop is CASSLVGQGTNEKLFF. As DNA, the CDR3 is TGTGCCAGCAGCTTGGTTGGTCAGGGGACTAATGAAAAACTGTTTTTT. Filled out from reference TRBV5-6 and TRBJ1-4, the complete variable domain reads DAGVTQSPTHLIKTRGQQVTLRCSPKSGHDTVSWYQQALGQGPQFIFQYYEEEERQRGNFPDRFSGHQFPNYSSELNVNALLLGDSALYLCASSLVGQGTNEKLFFGSGTQLSVL.

The genes are TRBV4-2 and TRBJ2-2, with D hard to call. The ends were cut back, 1 base at V and 7 bases at J, with 4 bases in the middle. This CDR3 has 12 residues. Looked up from germline, CDR1 is LGHNA and CDR2 is YNFKEQ. The CDR3 coding sequence is TGTGCCAGCAGCCAAGTCAACGGGGAGCTGTTTTTT. It yields the protein CASSQVNGELFF.

This clone turned up a few times. The chain employs TRBV5-5 and TRBJ2-7; D is unresolved. Germline CDR1 SGHKS, CDR2 YYEKEE (reference sequence). V gave up 3 bases and J gave up 2 bases, with 9 bases separating them. The CDR3 is made up of 13 amino acids. CDR3 in amino acids: CASSSPPTYEQYF. The CDR3 nucleotides read TGTGCCAGCAGCTCTCCCCCGACCTACGAGCAGTACTTC.

The table lists this clone with a count of one. The V and J genes are TRBV19 and TRBJ1-4; possible D gene TRBD1, 6 bases. The CDR3 totals 14 residues. V dropped 7 bases and J dropped 4 bases, with 13 bases sitting between them. Germline CDR1 and CDR2: LNHDA and SQIVND (reference sequence). The chain's CDR3 is CASKPGHRNEKLFF. CDR3 DNA: TGTGCCAGTAAACCGGGACACCGTAATGAAAAACTGTTTTTT.

The chain recombines TRBV6-6 with TRBJ1-3; D ambiguous. V was shortened by 6 bases and J by 0 bases, with 15 bases between the two germline ends. The CDR3 is 16 residues long. CDR1 and CDR2 (germline): MNHNY, SVGAGI (reference sequence). The CDR3 spells CASSTSVEGSGNTIYF. DNA for the CDR3: TGTGCCAGCAGCACCTCCGTGGAGGGCTCTGGAAACACCATATATTTT.

The rearrangement links TRBV7-9 to TRBJ2-7; D call uncertain. Germline lookup yields CDR1 SEHNR and CDR2 FQNEAQ (reference sequence). V gave up 0 bases and J gave up 0 bases, with 6 bases separating them. The CDR3 contains 14 residues. CDR3 DNA: TGTGCCAGCAGCTTAGCGGTCAGCTCCTACGAGCAGTACTTC. Translation: CASSLAVSSYEQYF.